This T cell receptor (beta chain) was sequenced in a study of T cell changes during pregnancy in multiple sclerosis. Assay: immunoSEQ multiplex PCR; the TCRdb copy retains only in-frame clones and omits some. The data hold under 85,000 clones, with around nine tenths observed a single time. The V end was cut by 1 base, the J end by 4 bases, with 16 bases between. Germline V gives CDR1 SGHAT, CDR2 FQNNGV. The CDR3 runs 16 residues. The TCR comes from a female donor with multiple sclerosis, enrolled in a pregnancy study. This sequence joins TRBV11-2 and TRBJ1-2, with D possibly being TRBD1 (6 bases). The specimen was CD4+ T cells from peripheral blood mononuclear cells, collected in the second trimester of pregnancy. In DNA form, the CDR3 reads TGTGCCAGCAGCTTAGGCATCCAGGGGTTTTCCTATGGCTACACCTTC. Translating gives CASSLGIQGFSYGYTF.